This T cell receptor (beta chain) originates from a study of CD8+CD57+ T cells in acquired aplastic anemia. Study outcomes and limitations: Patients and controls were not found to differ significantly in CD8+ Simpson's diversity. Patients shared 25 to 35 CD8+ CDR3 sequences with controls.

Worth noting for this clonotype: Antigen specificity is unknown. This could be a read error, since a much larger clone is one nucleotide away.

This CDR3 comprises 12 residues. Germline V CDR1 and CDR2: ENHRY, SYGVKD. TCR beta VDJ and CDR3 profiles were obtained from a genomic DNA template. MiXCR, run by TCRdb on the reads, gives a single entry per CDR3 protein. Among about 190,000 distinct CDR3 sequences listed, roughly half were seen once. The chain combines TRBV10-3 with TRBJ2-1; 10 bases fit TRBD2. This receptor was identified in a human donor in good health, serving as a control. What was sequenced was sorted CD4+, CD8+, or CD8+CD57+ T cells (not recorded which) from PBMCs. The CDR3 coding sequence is TGTGCCAGCAGTTCAGCGGGGGGGCGGCCGTCCTTC. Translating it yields CASSSAGGRPSF.